This T cell receptor (beta chain) was found in a study of TIL therapy for anti-PD-1-resistant metastatic lung cancer. Points from the study as a whole: Infused TIL clonotypes partially replaced the baseline blood repertoire, then decayed over months.

This sample's time point: pre-treatment sample, taken before nivolumab and TIL therapy. This clone has just one count. Its antigen is not identified. The immunoSEQ assay was v3. Using immunoSEQ multiplex PCR, the repertoire was profiled, and TCRdb retains in-frame clones only, with some absent. The table lists about 20,000 clones, 83% of them singletons. The receptor was derived from a person between 25 and 80 years old with non-small cell lung cancer. The source material was blood, sampled at baseline.

DNA of the CDR3: TGCGCCAGCAGCCGGGGGGAAACCGCGGTAAGGGAGACCCAGTACTTC. Protein: CASSRGETAVRETQYF. The rearrangement links TRBV5-1 to TRBJ2-5; 7 bases map to TRBD2. The J segment lost 5 bases and the V segment lost 4 bases, leaving 14 bases of the junction unmatched. The CDR3 is 16 amino acids. Germline V lookup: CDR1 SGHRS, CDR2 YFSETQ. The whole variable domain, filled in from reference TRBV5-1 and TRBJ2-5, reads KAGVTQTPRYLIKTRGQQVTLSCSPISGHRSVSWYQQTPGQGLQFLFEYFSETQRNKGNFPGRFSGRQFSNSRSEMNVSTLELGDSALYLCASSRGETAVRETQYFGPGTRLLVL.